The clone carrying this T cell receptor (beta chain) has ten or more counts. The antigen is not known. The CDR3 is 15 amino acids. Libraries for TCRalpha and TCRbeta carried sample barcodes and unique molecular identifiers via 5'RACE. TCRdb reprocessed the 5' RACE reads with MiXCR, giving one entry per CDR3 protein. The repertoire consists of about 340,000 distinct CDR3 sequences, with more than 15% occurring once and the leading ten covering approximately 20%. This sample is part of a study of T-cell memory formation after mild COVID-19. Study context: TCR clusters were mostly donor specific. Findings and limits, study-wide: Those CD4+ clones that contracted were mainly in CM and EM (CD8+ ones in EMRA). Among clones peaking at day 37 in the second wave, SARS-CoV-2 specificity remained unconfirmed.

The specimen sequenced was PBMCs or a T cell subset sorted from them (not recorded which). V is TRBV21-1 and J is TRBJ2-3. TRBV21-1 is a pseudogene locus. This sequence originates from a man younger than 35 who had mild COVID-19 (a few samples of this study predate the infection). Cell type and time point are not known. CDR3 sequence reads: CASRASNRCTDTQYF. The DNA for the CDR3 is TGTGCCAGCAGGGCAAGTAACAGATGCACAGATACGCAGTATTTT.